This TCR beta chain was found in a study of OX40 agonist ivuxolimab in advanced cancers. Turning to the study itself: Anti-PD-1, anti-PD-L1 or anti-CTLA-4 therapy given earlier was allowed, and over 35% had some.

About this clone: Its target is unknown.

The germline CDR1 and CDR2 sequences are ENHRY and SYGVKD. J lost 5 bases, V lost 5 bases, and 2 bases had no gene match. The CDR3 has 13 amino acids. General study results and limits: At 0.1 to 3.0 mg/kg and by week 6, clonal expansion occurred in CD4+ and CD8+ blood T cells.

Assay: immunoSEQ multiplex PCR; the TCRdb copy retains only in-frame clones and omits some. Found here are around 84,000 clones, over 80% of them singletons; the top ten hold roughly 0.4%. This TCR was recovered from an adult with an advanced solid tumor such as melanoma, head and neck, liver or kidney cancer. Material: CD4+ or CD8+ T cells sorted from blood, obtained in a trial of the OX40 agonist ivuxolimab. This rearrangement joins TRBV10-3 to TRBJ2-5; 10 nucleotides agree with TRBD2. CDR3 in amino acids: CAISSGGVETQYF. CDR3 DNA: TGTGCCATCAGTAGCGGGGGGGTCGAGACCCAGTACTTC.